The clone carrying this T cell receptor beta chain occurred a few times. This entry belongs to a study of CD8+ T cells in alopecia areata. Trimming shortened V by 0 bases and J by 3 bases, and 8 bases separated the two germline ends. Germline-derived CDR1 and CDR2 are MNHEY and SVGAGI. CDR3 length: 14 residues. It was cDNA, reverse transcribed from extracted RNA, that served as the sequencing template. Profiling relied on immunoSEQ multiplex PCR, and the TCRdb table lists in-frame clones only, not all of them. The table has over 150,000 clones, 45% to 70% seen once; the top ten hold 4.5% to 6%. The specimen was CD8+ T cells sorted from blood. The sequence was obtained from a human donor in good health. The chain uses TRBV6-5 and TRBJ1-1, with D possibly being TRBD1 (5 bases). Here the CDR3 DNA reads TGTGCCAGCAGTTACTCGCAGGGCGACACTGAAGCTTTCTTT. Protein: CASSYSQGDTEAFF.